A single sample gave rise to the 15 T cell receptor beta chains below, sequenced in a study of post-analysis software for immune sequencing data. These TCRs are of unknown antigen specificity. Libraries were made from TCR beta cDNA, and they carried unique molecular identifiers. TCRdb ran MiXCR on the PCR reads and lists one entry per CDR3 protein. The sample has approximately 360,000 distinct CDR3 sequences, less than 40% seen once. Study results and limitations: TRBV5-6, TRBV5-1 and TRBV20-1 belonged to a set of a few TRBV segments that were more frequent in patients than controls.

Source material: blood. The receptor source for this set is a girl aged 5-17 years with multiple sclerosis.

In its sample, this clonotype was seen a few times. In nucleotides, the CDR3 is TGCAGTGGGACAGGGAATGAAAAACTGTTTTTT. It codes for CSGTGNEKLFF. The chain uses TRBV20-1 and TRBJ1-4; 8 bases match TRBD1. This CDR3 comprises 11 residues. The V gene's germline CDR1 is DFQATT and CDR2 SNEGSKA (reference sequence). Trimming cost V 7 bases and J 5 bases; bases outside gene matches: 0.

The chain recombines TRBV20-1 with TRBJ1-2; D gene uncertain. In germline, CDR1 is DFQATT, CDR2 SNEGSKA (reference sequence). Trimming took 6 bases from V and 6 from J, leaving 14 bases between them. This CDR3 is built from 12 residues. As DNA, the CDR3 is TGCAGTGCGAAAGAAGACCTTAATGGCTACACCTTC. This codes for CSAKEDLNGYTF.

This sequence joins TRBV4-1 and TRBJ2-7, with unresolved D. Looked up from germline, CDR1 is MGHRA and CDR2 is YSYEKL. The V end was cut by 0 bases, the J end by 5 bases, with 17 bases between. There are 16 residues in the CDR3. The CDR3 DNA reads as TGCGCCAGCAGCCAAGAGGTCTCTCCTCGGGCTGACGAGCAGTACTTC. Its protein product is CASSQEVSPRADEQYF.

For the CDR3, the DNA is TGTGCCAGCAGGGTCCAGGGCCACAGCTCCTATAATTCACCCCTCCACTTT. Translated: CASRVQGHSSYNSPLHF. V and J are TRBV7-8 and TRBJ1-6, with D possibly TRBD1 on 5 matching bases. This CDR3 comprises 17 residues. Trimming cost V 6 bases and J 0 bases, with 15 bases left between them. The V gene's germline CDR1 is SGHVS and CDR2 FQNEAQ.

The CDR3 is CSPEGGLVGGYNEQFF. The DNA for the CDR3 is TGCAGCCCGGAAGGCGGTTTGGTGGGGGGTTACAATGAGCAGTTCTTC. The chain is built from TRBV29-1 and TRBJ2-1; perhaps TRBD2 as D (6 bases). Trimming cost V 8 bases and J 4 bases, with 24 bases left between them. Germline CDR1 and CDR2: SQVTM and ANQGSEA. The CDR3 contains 16 residues.

The V and J genes are TRBV7-9 and TRBJ2-1; TRBD1 might be the D (6 bases). The better agreement between TRBJ2-7 and the DNA end casts doubt on the J call. Germline V gene data show CDR1 as SEHNR and CDR2 as FQNEAQ (reference sequence). The CDR3 contains 18 residues. CDR3 in DNA: TGTGCCAGCAGCTCGACCCTCCCGACAGGAAACGCCTACAATGAGCAGTACTTC. It encodes CASSSTLPTGNAYNEQYF.

J is TRBJ1-6 and V is TRBV7-3; D is unclear. In germline, CDR1 is SGHTA, CDR2 FQGTGA. Trimming left V 0 bases short and J 8 bases short, with 11 bases between. This CDR3 has 15 residues. As DNA, the CDR3 is TGTGCCAGCAGCTTAACTCCTCTCCGCGATTCACCCCTCCACTTT. It specifies CASSLTPLRDSPLHF.

The CDR3 spells CATGYRGQETQYF. The DNA for the CDR3 is TGTGCCACCGGCTACAGGGGTCAAGAGACCCAGTACTTC. The chain combines TRBV24-1 with TRBJ2-5; 7 nucleotides match TRBD1. Per germline, CDR1 KGHDR and CDR2 SFDVKD. The CDR3 extends over 13 amino acids. Trimming took 9 bases from V and 2 from J; bases not matched to a gene: 5.

V usage is TRBV7-6 and J usage is TRBJ1-2; TRBD1 matches at 10 bases. Trimming took 5 bases from V and 5 from J; bases not matched to a gene: 5. Germline V lookup: CDR1 SGHVS, CDR2 FNYEAQ. This CDR3 has 14 residues. The CDR3 DNA reads as TGTGCCAGCAGCGGAGGGACAGGGGATTATGGCTACACCTTC. Protein: CASSGGTGDYGYTF.

The rearrangement uses TRBV15 and TRBJ2-7; 8 positions match TRBD1. Germline values: CDR1 LNHNV, CDR2 YYDKDF (reference sequence). Losses at the gene ends were 1 base for V and 3 bases for J; bases not matched to a gene: 5. This CDR3 region has 15 residues. The CDR3 here is CATSRATGASYEQYF. The CDR3 DNA follows: TGTGCCACCAGCAGAGCGACAGGGGCTAGCTACGAGCAGTACTTC.

This clonotype was found a few times. The rearrangement links TRBV5-1 to TRBJ1-2, with a tentative D call TRBD1 (6 bases). This CDR3 is 13 amino acids long. Germline-derived CDR1 and CDR2 are SGHRS and YFSETQ. V dropped 4 bases and J dropped 3 bases, with 10 bases sitting between them. The CDR3 nucleotides read TGCGCCAGCAGCACCAGGGGTGACTATGGCTACACCTTC. Residues: CASSTRGDYGYTF.

This clonotype was detected a few times. The rearrangement joins TRBV29-1 to TRBJ2-5; 7 bases are shared with TRBD1. CDR3 size: 12 residues. Germline loops: CDR1 SQVTM, CDR2 ANQGSEA. Trimming cost V 7 bases and J 2 bases; bases outside gene matches: 4. CDR3 residues: CSADRDQETQYF. CDR3 nucleotide sequence: TGCAGCGCCGACAGGGATCAAGAGACCCAGTACTTC.

This chain connects TRBV12-3 or TRBV12-4 to TRBJ1-1; tentative D call: TRBD1 (5 bases). The CDR3 has 13 amino acids. Trimming took 3 bases from V and 4 from J, leaving 9 bases between them. As DNA, the CDR3 is TGTGCCAGCAGTTTGGGACGCCTCACTGAAGCTTTCTTT. Its translation: CASSLGRLTEAFF.

The V gene is TRBV5-1, the J gene TRBJ2-3, with 7 bases matching TRBD1. CDR1 and CDR2 from the germline V gene are SGHRS and YFSETQ. The CDR3 length is 15 residues. V lost 6 bases, J lost 3 bases, and 10 bases stayed unmatched. The chain's CDR3 is CASTPDRDQTDTQYF. DNA for the CDR3: TGCGCCAGCACGCCTGACAGGGATCAAACAGATACGCAGTATTTT.

The chain carries TRBV11-2 and TRBJ2-4; D is perhaps TRBD2 (6 bases). Trimming stripped 5 bases from V and 0 bases from J, with 17 bases between. CDR1 is SGHAT and CDR2 is FQNNGV in the germline V gene. The CDR3 is 17 residues long. The chain's CDR3 is CASSRPELAVAKNIQYF. The DNA for the CDR3 is TGTGCCAGCAGCCGTCCTGAGTTAGCGGTAGCCAAAAACATTCAGTACTTC.